The 25 T cell receptor beta chains listed next were all sequenced from one sample in a study of T cell repertoires in cytomegalovirus infection (dated by TCRdb to the late 2010s). The sample was run on an Illumina HiSeq 1500. In-frame beta chains were kept once TCRdb had trimmed the public reads at Q25 with fastp and called clones with MiXCR. Rows are unified per CDR3 protein, each entry keeping the most common DNA and genes. The sample contains about 130,000 distinct CDR3 sequences, approximately 9.2% of them found a single time. The biggest ten clones account for about a tenth of the sample. The sequencing input was PBMCs. The source is a human donor in good health (CMV status not recorded). Some clones in this sample may be carry-over from other donors' samples.

At least ten counts were recorded for this clonotype. This chain uses TRBV12-3 or TRBV12-4 with TRBJ1-2; D ambiguous. V gave up 5 bases and J gave up 5 bases, with 18 bases separating them. This CDR3 is built from 15 residues. The CDR3, as DNA: TGTGCCAGCAGTCCGCAAGGAGGGATCCCTTATGGCTACACCTTC. Protein sequence: CASSPQGGIPYGYTF.

In its sample, this clonotype was seen many times. The chain employs TRBV7-2 and TRBJ2-3; D ambiguous. CDR1 and CDR2 from the germline V gene are SGHTA and FQGNSA. The CDR3 contains 13 residues. V was trimmed by 1 base and J by 2 bases, leaving 4 bases between them. Here the CDR3 reads CASSLGFTDTQYF. In nucleotides, the CDR3 is TGTGCCAGCAGCTTAGGATTCACAGATACGCAGTATTTT.

This clonotype was picked up many times. The chain is built from TRBV12-3 or TRBV12-4 and TRBJ1-6, with D perhaps matching TRBD1 (6 bases). V dropped 6 bases and J dropped 9 bases, with 15 bases sitting between them. This CDR3 contains 14 residues. The CDR3 DNA follows: TGTGCCAGCAGGACGACAGGTCCGATTTCACCCCTCCACTTT. Amino acids: CASRTTGPISPLHF.

The rearrangement links TRBV28 to TRBJ2-1; TRBD1 matches 9 bases. V gave up 6 bases and J gave up 9 bases; unmatched junction bases: 3. The CDR3 runs to 12 residues. Germline CDR1 and CDR2: MDHEN and SYDVKM. The DNA for the CDR3 is TGTGCCAGCAGGACAGGGGGAGGTGAGCAGTTCTTC. This gives the protein CASRTGGGEQFF.

The chain carries TRBV20-1 and TRBJ2-4; 14 bases are shared with TRBD2. The CDR3 is 17 residues long. V lost 5 bases to trimming and J lost 0 bases; unmatched junction nucleotides: 6. Germline V gives CDR1 DFQATT, CDR2 SNEGSKA (reference sequence). The CDR3 DNA reads TGCAGTGCTGGACTAGCGGGGGGTGAGGGAGCCAAAAACATTCAGTACTTC. This translates into CSAGLAGGEGAKNIQYF.

The CDR3 DNA follows: TGTGCCAGCAGCTTAGGGCATTCGGGCGAGCAGTACTTC. Amino acid sequence: CASSLGHSGEQYF. The chain combines TRBV7-9 with TRBJ2-7; D not resolved. CDR3 length equals 13 residues. V was pared by 1 base and J by 6 bases, with 10 bases between. The germline V gene has CDR1 SEHNR and CDR2 FQNEAQ (reference sequence). Filled out from reference TRBV7-9 and TRBJ2-7, the complete variable domain reads DTGVSQNPRHKITKRGQNVTFRCDPISEHNRLYWYRQTLGQGPEFLTYFQNEAQLEKSRLLSDRFSAERPKGSFSTLEIQRTEQGDSAMYLCASSLGHSGEQYFGPGTRLTVT.

This clonotype appeared many times. The gene calls are TRBV19 and TRBJ2-5; TRBD1 aligns across 11 bases. Germline CDR1 reads LNHDA; CDR2 reads SQIVND (reference sequence). Losses at the gene ends were 3 bases for V and 5 bases for J; bases not matched to a gene: 8. The CDR3 spans 16 residues. The CDR3 bases are TGTGCCAGTAGTATCTCAGGACAGGGGGCGATGGAGACCCAGTACTTC. This codes for CASSISGQGAMETQYF.

This clonotype was seen only a few times. This chain uses TRBV20-1 with TRBJ1-1; 8 nucleotides match TRBD1. In germline, CDR1 is DFQATT, CDR2 SNEGSKA (reference sequence). With 0 bases clipped from V and 5 bases from J, the junction kept 8 bases outside the gene matches. The CDR3 contains 15 residues. The CDR3 DNA is TGCAGTGCTAGAGATCAGCAGGGGGCTCGGACTGAAGCTTTCTTT. Protein: CSARDQQGARTEAFF.

Points on this clonotype: This could be a read error, since a much larger clone is one nucleotide away. The gene calls are TRBV7-6 and TRBJ1-2; D gene unclear. The CDR3 runs 14 residues. CDR1 SGHVS and CDR2 FNYEAQ come from the germline V gene. Trimming cost V 5 bases and J 3 bases, with 13 bases left between them. The DNA for the CDR3 is TGTGCCAGCAGCCCGTCGGCGAGGGACTATGGCTACACCTTC. This codes for CASSPSARDYGYTF.

The chain links TRBV28 to TRBJ1-1; D not resolved. Germline lookup yields CDR1 MDHEN and CDR2 SYDVKM. The CDR3 spans 16 residues. Between the trimmed V and J ends, which lost 6 bases and 2 bases, there was a span of 19 bases. The CDR3 loop is CASSVGGRSFNTEAFF. The CDR3 bases are TGTGCCAGCAGCGTAGGTGGGCGAAGTTTTAACACTGAAGCTTTCTTT.

There are many counts of this clonotype. CDR3 nucleotides: TGTGCCAGCAGTCCTCATGCTACAGGGGGCACTGAAGCTTTCTTT. Protein product: CASSPHATGGTEAFF. The rearrangement uses TRBV27 and TRBJ1-1; 8 bases align to TRBD1. V shed 5 bases and J 4 bases; nucleotides not matched to a gene: 9. CDR1 is MNHEY, CDR2 SMNVEV, per germline (reference sequence). The CDR3 has 15 amino acids.

In its sample, this clonotype was seen many times. This rearrangement joins TRBV25-1 to TRBJ2-7; D could derive from TRBD1 or TRBD2 (6 bases each). Germline CDR1 is MGHDK and CDR2 is SYGVNS. This CDR3 comprises 11 residues. V was pared by 10 bases and J by 3 bases, with 10 bases between. The CDR3 DNA follows: TGTGCCACCGGAGGGGGCTACGAGCAGTACTTC. The encoded protein is CATGGGYEQYF.

This chain's CDR3 is CSAYGSWNTEAFF. The CDR3 region has the DNA TGCAGTGCTTACGGGAGTTGGAACACTGAAGCTTTCTTT. The J gene is TRBJ1-1, the V gene TRBV20-1; D unclear. The V gene lost 5 bases and the J gene lost 1 base, with 11 bases spanning the gap. The germline gives CDR1 DFQATT, CDR2 SNEGSKA (reference sequence). The CDR3 totals 13 residues.

There are many counts of this clonotype. This sequence joins TRBV7-3 and TRBJ2-3; 8 bases match TRBD2. J gave up 6 bases and V 0 bases, and 2 bases lay outside the gene matches. This CDR3 has 14 amino acids. The germline V gene has CDR1 SGHTA and CDR2 FQGTGA. The chain's CDR3 is CASSLTGGGDTQYF. The DNA of the CDR3 is TGTGCCAGCAGCTTAACAGGCGGGGGGGATACGCAGTATTTT.

This clonotype was detected ten times or more. The V and J genes are TRBV2 and TRBJ1-1; D possibly corresponds to TRBD1 (5 bases). The germline V gene encodes CDR1 SNHLY and CDR2 FYNNEI. V lost 6 bases and J lost 2, with 19 bases in between. The CDR3 runs 16 residues. CDR3 amino acids: CASSVGRTGGNTEAFF. In DNA form, the CDR3 reads TGTGCCAGCAGCGTTGGGAGGACGGGGGGAAACACTGAAGCTTTCTTT.

This clonotype was counted many times. J is TRBJ1-1 and V is TRBV28; D gene ambiguous. The CDR3 runs to 15 residues. With 7 bases removed from V and 0 bases from J, the gap between germline ends came to 15 bases. Germline V gene lookup returns CDR1 MDHEN and CDR2 SYDVKM. The DNA of the CDR3 is TGTGCCAGCACCTCAATCCGGACGGTGAACACTGAAGCTTTCTTT. Translated: CASTSIRTVNTEAFF.

This clonotype has only a few counts. This chain connects TRBV5-4 to TRBJ1-1; 10 bases are shared with TRBD1. The CDR3 is 15 residues long. With V trimmed by 2 bases and J by 5 bases, 6 bases remained unmatched. The germline V gene encodes CDR1 SGHNT and CDR2 YYREEE (reference sequence). CDR3 protein: CASSFGGTGVTEAFF. DNA for the CDR3: TGTGCCAGCAGCTTCGGGGGGACAGGGGTGACTGAAGCTTTCTTT.

This clonotype was counted only a few times. A much larger clone lies one base from this, so it may be a read error. V and J are TRBV12-3 or TRBV12-4 and TRBJ2-3; perhaps D is TRBD1 or TRBD2 (5 bases each). The CDR3 runs to 15 residues. V shed 6 bases and J shed 7 bases, with 20 bases lying between them. CDR3 nucleotides: TGTGCCAGCAGCAAACGTCTAGGGACGGGTTATACGCAGTATTTT. This sequence encodes CASSKRLGTGYTQYF.

This clonotype was observed many times. The gene calls are TRBV25-1 and TRBJ1-4; D gene ambiguous. The CDR3 runs 16 residues. Trimming removed 2 bases from V and 4 bases from J, with 14 bases in between. CDR1 is MGHDK, CDR2 SYGVNS, per germline. CDR3 protein: CASSEGGRWDNEKLFF. The CDR3 nucleotides are TGTGCCAGCAGTGAAGGAGGGCGTTGGGATAATGAAAAACTGTTTTTT.

This clonotype was detected many times. The chain employs TRBV11-2 and TRBJ1-2; TRBD1 agrees at 7 bases. The germline V gene encodes CDR1 SGHAT and CDR2 FQNNGV. This CDR3 is 14 amino acids long. V trimming: 4 bases; J trimming: 4 bases; junction bases outside the gene matches: 6. The CDR3 DNA reads TGTGCCAGCAGCTCCTGGGGACAGCTCTATGGCTACACCTTC. This sequence encodes CASSSWGQLYGYTF.

This clonotype was seen ten or more times. The rearrangement links TRBV4-2 to TRBJ1-4, with 9 bases matching TRBD1. Germline CDR1 is LGHNA and CDR2 is YNFKEQ. CDR3 length: 14 residues. J lost 5 bases, V lost 6 bases, and 4 bases had no gene match. CDR3 residues: CASRTTGGNEKLFF. As DNA, the CDR3 is TGTGCCAGCAGGACGACAGGGGGAAATGAAAAACTGTTTTTT.

This clonotype was seen many times. This chain connects TRBV7-8 to TRBJ2-1; TRBD2 matches 10 bases. The CDR3 loop spans 17 amino acids. Trimming took 5 bases from V and 7 from J; bases not matched to a gene: 14. Germline V lookup: CDR1 SGHVS, CDR2 FQNEAQ. The CDR3 coding sequence is TGTGCCAGCAGCCTAATAGGGCTAGCGGGGGCCGGTAATGAGCAGTTCTTC. It is translated as CASSLIGLAGAGNEQFF.

V gene TRBV4-2 combines with J gene TRBJ2-1; TRBD2 aligns across 10 bases. CDR1 is LGHNA and CDR2 is YNFKEQ in the germline V gene. V was clipped by 0 bases and J by 6 bases; unmatched bases: 8. The CDR3 contains 17 residues. CDR3 bases: TGTGCCAGCAGCCAAGATCAGCGGGGGGGCCCTCGCAATGAGCAGTTCTTC. This codes for CASSQDQRGGPRNEQFF.

The gene calls are TRBV2 and TRBJ2-3, with a weak D call TRBD1 (5 bases). The length of the CDR3 is 16 residues. Germline CDR1 is SNHLY and CDR2 is FYNNEI. V was shortened by 5 bases and J by 2 bases, with 17 bases between the two germline ends. In nucleotides, the CDR3 is TGTGCCAGCAGTCCATTTGACAGCCCGCTCACAGATACGCAGTATTTT. Its translation is CASSPFDSPLTDTQYF.

This clonotype was observed many times. The gene calls are TRBV5-1 and TRBJ1-1; TRBD1 is a possible D gene (5 bases). Germline V CDR1 and CDR2: SGHRS, YFSETQ. The CDR3 extends over 15 amino acids. The V gene lost 3 bases and the J gene lost 4 bases, with 16 bases spanning the gap. The CDR3 DNA reads TGCGCCAGCAGCTCACGCTCGGGGGGGAGCACTGAAGCTTTCTTT. Its protein product is CASSSRSGGSTEAFF.